This entry lists 20 T cell receptor beta chains sequenced from one sample in a study of cytomegalovirus exposure and HLA in healthy donors. Measured with immunoSEQ multiplex PCR; TCRdb has only the in-frame clones, and not every one. The table has hundreds of thousands of clones, roughly 85% seen once. Sequencing used PBMCs. These receptors originate from a woman aged 18-29 years in good health and CMV-seronegative.

There are many counts of this clone. The genes are TRBV5-1 and TRBJ1-6; 8 bases agree with TRBD1. V was pared by 4 bases and J by 5 bases, with 2 bases of the junction left unmatched. Germline-derived CDR1 and CDR2 are SGHRS and YFSETQ. The CDR3 contains 14 residues. The CDR3 reads CASSADRDNSPLHF. The CDR3 coding sequence is TGCGCCAGCAGCGCGGACAGGGATAATTCACCCCTCCACTTT.

This clone has just one count. This chain links TRBV28 with TRBJ2-7; 8 bases map to TRBD1. This CDR3 spans 15 amino acids. CDR1 and CDR2 from the germline V gene are MDHEN and SYDVKM. With 1 base clipped from V and 5 bases from J, the junction kept 7 bases outside the gene matches. CDR3 region: CASSLLGDRGHEQYF. CDR3 nucleotide sequence: TGTGCCAGCAGTTTATTGGGTGACAGGGGTCACGAGCAGTACTTC. Full variable domain (remainder filled in from reference TRBV28 and TRBJ2-7): DVKVTQSSRYLVKRTGEKVFLECVQDMDHENMFWYRQDPGLGLRLIYFSYDVKMKEKGDIPEGYSVSREKKERFSLILESASTNQTSMYLCASSLLGDRGHEQYFGPGTRLTVT.

V usage is TRBV19 and J usage is TRBJ1-5, with 8 bases aligning to TRBD1. The CDR3 runs 15 residues. Germline CDR1 and CDR2: LNHDA and SQIVND (reference sequence). Trimming cost V 3 bases and J 6 bases; bases outside gene matches: 7. CDR3: CASSMGSGGFQPQHF. CDR3 bases: TGTGCCAGTAGTATGGGGTCAGGGGGCTTTCAGCCCCAGCATTTT.

The rearrangement uses TRBV5-4 and TRBJ2-6, with TRBD1 matching 9 bases. V lost 1 base and J lost 4; bases outside the gene matches: 6. This CDR3 is built from 17 residues. Germline V gene data show CDR1 as SGHNT and CDR2 as YYREEE (reference sequence). In DNA, the CDR3 is TGTGCCAGCAGCTTGCTACAGGGGGCAGGAGGGGCCAACGTCCTGACTTTC. Translation: CASSLLQGAGGANVLTF.

The rearrangement joins TRBV27 to TRBJ2-1; 15 bases are a match to TRBD2. CDR1 is MNHEY and CDR2 is SMNVEV in the germline V gene (reference sequence). This CDR3 spans 15 amino acids. V lost 4 bases to trimming and J lost 9 bases; unmatched junction nucleotides: 4. The CDR3, as DNA: TGTGCCAGCAGTTGGACTAGCGGGGGGGCCACTGAGCAGTTCTTC. Translation gives CASSWTSGGATEQFF.

The rearrangement uses TRBV4-2 and TRBJ2-2, with 9 bases lining up with TRBD2. This CDR3 is built from 18 residues. V was clipped by 0 bases and J by 4 bases; unmatched bases: 9. The germline V gene encodes CDR1 LGHNA and CDR2 YNFKEQ. CDR3 coding DNA: TGTGCCAGCAGCCAAGACGCCGAGCGGGGGGCCATCACCGGGGAGCTGTTTTTT. It encodes CASSQDAERGAITGELFF.

V gene TRBV28 combines with J gene TRBJ1-3; a weak D match, TRBD1 (5 bases). The CDR3 has 15 residues. The germline gives CDR1 MDHEN, CDR2 SYDVKM. Trimming stripped 5 bases from V and 0 bases from J, with 11 bases between. This CDR3 reads CASSGGGSSGNTIYF. The CDR3 bases are TGTGCCAGCAGTGGGGGAGGGAGCTCTGGAAACACCATATATTTT. The full variable domain, in which reference TRBV28 and TRBJ1-3 provide the parts outside the CDR3, is DVKVTQSSRYLVKRTGEKVFLECVQDMDHENMFWYRQDPGLGLRLIYFSYDVKMKEKGDIPEGYSVSREKKERFSLILESASTNQTSMYLCASSGGGSSGNTIYFGEGSWLTVV.

V usage is TRBV7-3 and J usage is TRBJ2-7, with unresolved D. Germline V lookup: CDR1 SGHTA, CDR2 FQGTGA. This CDR3 spans 11 amino acids. V was pared by 3 bases and J by 6 bases, with 6 bases between. The CDR3 nucleotides are TGTGCCAGCAGCTTCTCGGGCGAGCAGTACTTC. It yields the protein CASSFSGEQYF.

This clone has a single count. This chain joins TRBV5-4 and TRBJ1-2; 9 bases are a match to TRBD1. V dropped 5 bases and J dropped 3; count of bases not matched to a gene: 8. The germline gives CDR1 SGHNT, CDR2 YYREEE (reference sequence). The CDR3 consists of 15 residues. CDR3 loop: CASSWEQGAYYGYTF. CDR3 in DNA: TGTGCCAGCAGTTGGGAACAGGGGGCCTACTATGGCTACACCTTC.

In the case of this clone: This same CDR3 is encoded by further DNA sequences in the sample. This rearrangement joins TRBV5-1 to TRBJ2-3; TRBD2 matches 10 bases. There are 16 residues in the CDR3. Trimming took 0 bases from V and 4 from J; bases not matched to a gene: 5. CDR1 SGHRS and CDR2 YFSETQ come from the germline V gene. CDR3 protein: CASSLGGLAGADTQYF. CDR3 coding DNA: TGCGCCAGCAGCTTGGGGGGGCTAGCGGGAGCAGATACGCAGTATTTT.

This sequence joins TRBV28 and TRBJ2-7, with TRBD1 matching 7 bases. Germline lookup yields CDR1 MDHEN and CDR2 SYDVKM. V gave up 3 bases and J gave up 9 bases; unmatched junction bases: 8. This CDR3 contains 13 residues. CDR3 in DNA: TGTGCCAGCAGTTTTTCCGGACAGGTGGGGCAGTACTTC. Protein sequence: CASSFSGQVGQYF. Variable domain in full (rest from reference TRBV28 and TRBJ2-7): DVKVTQSSRYLVKRTGEKVFLECVQDMDHENMFWYRQDPGLGLRLIYFSYDVKMKEKGDIPEGYSVSREKKERFSLILESASTNQTSMYLCASSFSGQVGQYFGPGTRLTVT.

This chain links TRBV25-1 with TRBJ2-3; 7 nucleotides align to TRBD2. The J segment lost 1 base and the V segment lost 1 base, leaving 5 bases of the junction unmatched. Germline CDR1 reads MGHDK; CDR2 reads SYGVNS. The CDR3 contains 16 residues. The CDR3 loop is CASSELGGPGTDTQYF. The CDR3 bases are TGTGCCAGCAGTGAATTGGGAGGGCCTGGCACAGATACGCAGTATTTT.

This clone was counted a few times. The chain joins TRBV6-5 to TRBJ2-4; TRBD1 aligns across 8 bases. Germline lookup yields CDR1 MNHEY and CDR2 SVGAGI. The CDR3 totals 15 residues. V was pared by 5 bases and J by 3 bases, with 6 bases of the junction left unmatched. The CDR3 bases are TGTGCCAGCAGTCCCCGGGACAGGATCAAAAACATTCAGTACTTC. Encoded protein: CASSPRDRIKNIQYF.

The chain couples TRBV15 to TRBJ2-1, with a possible D match to TRBD1 (5 bases). Germline V CDR1 and CDR2: LNHNV, YYDKDF (reference sequence). The CDR3 sequence is 15 residues long. The ends were cut back, 1 base at V and 7 bases at J, with 14 bases in the middle. The CDR3 reads CATSRARAGRNEQFF. The CDR3 region has the DNA TGTGCCACCAGCAGAGCTAGAGCAGGGCGGAATGAGCAGTTCTTC. Full variable domain (outside the CDR3, taken from reference TRBV15 and TRBJ2-1): DAMVIQNPRYQVTQFGKPVTLSCSQTLNHNVMYWYQQKSSQAPKLLFHYYDKDFNNEADTPDNFQSRRPNTSFCFLDIRSPGLGDTAMYLCATSRARAGRNEQFFGPGTRLTVL.

The chain carries TRBV13 and TRBJ1-2, with a possible D match to TRBD1 (5 bases). The CDR3 sequence is 14 residues long. Germline-derived CDR1 and CDR2 are PRHDT and FYEKMQ (reference sequence). V lost 5 bases to trimming and J lost 1 base, with 11 bases between them. As DNA, the CDR3 is TGTGCCAGCAGCCCACGACAGAGTAACTATGGCTACACCTTC. Translation: CASSPRQSNYGYTF.

This clone appeared once. The CDR3 is CASSLRDRAYEQYF. In DNA form, the CDR3 reads TGCGCCAGCAGCCTCCGGGACAGAGCCTACGAGCAGTACTTC. The chain links TRBV4-1 to TRBJ2-7; TRBD1 matches 7 bases. Germline CDR1 reads MGHRA; CDR2 reads YSYEKL. The V and J ends lost 4 bases and 2 bases, in that order; junction bases with no gene match: 5. The CDR3 length is 14 residues.

The genes are TRBV2 and TRBJ2-2, with D maybe TRBD2 (6 bases). This CDR3 region has 13 residues. With 3 bases removed from V and 7 bases from J, the gap between germline ends came to 9 bases. Germline CDR1 is SNHLY and CDR2 is FYNNEI. This CDR3 reads CASSEGGGGELFF. The CDR3 DNA is TGTGCCAGCAGTGAGGGGGGAGGCGGGGAGCTGTTTTTT.

Only one count was recorded for this clone. The V gene is TRBV6-1, the J gene TRBJ2-7; the match to TRBD2 covers 10 bases. CDR1 and CDR2 (germline): MNHNS, SASEGT. Unmatched junction bases numbered 9, after V lost 4 bases and J lost 6 bases. The CDR3 has 15 residues. The CDR3 region is CASSAGLAVKSEQYF. CDR3 in DNA: TGTGCCAGCAGTGCCGGACTAGCGGTCAAGTCCGAGCAGTACTTC.

As regards this clone: Germline is not matched at one junction end, which may reflect a read error. The chain couples TRBV15 to TRBJ2-1, with D tentatively TRBD2 (5 bases). The CDR3 runs to 12 residues. Germline V gene data show CDR1 as LNHNV and CDR2 as YYDKDF (reference sequence). CDR3: CATSRGTDYTVF. The CDR3 coding sequence is TGTGCCACCAGCAGAGGGACCGACTATACCGTCTTC.

This chain connects TRBV18 to TRBJ2-1; D not certain. Trimming pared 6 bases from V and 0 bases from J, leaving 15 bases between. Germline CDR1 reads KGHSH; CDR2 reads LQKENI. CDR3 size: 16 residues. In DNA, the CDR3 is TGTGCCAGCTCTCTCGGTCGGCCGGGCTCCTACAATGAGCAGTTCTTC. This translates into CASSLGRPGSYNEQFF. The variable domain in full, with the rest retrieved from reference TRBV18 and TRBJ2-1, is NAGVMQNPRHLVRRRGQEARLRCSPMKGHSHVYWYRQLPEEGLKFMVYLQKENIIDESGMPKERFSAEFPKEGPSILRIQQVVRGDSAAYFCASSLGRPGSYNEQFFGPGTRLTVL.